This TCR beta chain came from a study of shared clonotypes between healthy human individuals. Overall study findings and caveats: Researchers sampled blood only, noting tissue repertoires likely differ.

The CDR3 length is 16 residues. The V segment lost 0 bases and the J segment 5 bases; nucleotides outside the gene matches: 6. The germline V gene has CDR1 SGDLS and CDR2 YYNGEE. Donors comprised only Caucasian adults living in Nashville, Tennessee. Each subset's genomic DNA was shared equally among a number of immunoSEQ plates. DNA from unsorted PBMC was sequenced on ten immunoSEQ deep assay plates. Profiling relied on immunoSEQ multiplex PCR, and the TCRdb table lists in-frame clones only, not all of them. The table has around 530,000 clones, 70% to 80% seen once; the top ten hold 12%. This clone occurred once. What it binds is unknown.

This receptor was obtained from a woman aged 35 to 49 in good health. Some clones in this sample may be carry-over from other donors' samples. Input material: PBMCs. The genes are TRBV9 and TRBJ2-5, with 11 bases fitting TRBD1. Here the CDR3 DNA reads TGTGCCAGCAGCGTAGACGGGACAGGGGGATGGGAGACCCAGTACTTC. Amino acid sequence: CASSVDGTGGWETQYF.